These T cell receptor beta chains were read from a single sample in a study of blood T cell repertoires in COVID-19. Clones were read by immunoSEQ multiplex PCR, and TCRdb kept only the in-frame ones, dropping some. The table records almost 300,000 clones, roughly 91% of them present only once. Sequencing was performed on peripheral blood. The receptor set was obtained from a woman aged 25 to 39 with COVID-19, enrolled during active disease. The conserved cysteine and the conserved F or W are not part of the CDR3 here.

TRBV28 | ASREGGGADTQY
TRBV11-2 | ASSRQPTNEKLF
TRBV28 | ASSPKPYGYT
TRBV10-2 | ASRASGVGEQY
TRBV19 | ASSTGGYQPQH
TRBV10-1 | ASCRTPHPRYGYT
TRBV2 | ASSELRGTSQY
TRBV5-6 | ASSDSWSSYEQY
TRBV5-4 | ASSHPDRGYYGYT
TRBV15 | ATSRGGGYGTDTQY
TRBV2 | ASTVTAGGANVLT
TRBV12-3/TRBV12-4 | ASRRIGAEAF
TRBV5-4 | ASSEGLDYEQY
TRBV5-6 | ASSLLGVAKNIQY
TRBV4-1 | ASSQEPGYGYT
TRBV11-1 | ASSYTRTDTQY
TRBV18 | ASSPRTGATGAGDRLYGYT
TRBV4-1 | ASSRLQGFSEQY
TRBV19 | ASTSGGRGAETQY
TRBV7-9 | ASSPAAGGNTIY
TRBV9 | ASSVGAGNSYGYT
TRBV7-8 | ASRDRGFSHEQY
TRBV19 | ASSISGYGYT
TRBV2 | ASRGQMNTGELF
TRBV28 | AGRAGWNTEAF
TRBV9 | ASSAGDGSYEQY
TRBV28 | ASSSQRGGPQSYEQY
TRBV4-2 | ASSQDSQTVVSQPQH
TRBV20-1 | SASTSGAYEQY
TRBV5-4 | ASREAGVAKNIQY